These 8 T cell receptor beta chains came from one sample sequenced in a study of T cell repertoires in aging, cancer and after chemotherapy. TCR beta rearrangements were amplified from peripheral blood genomic DNA. Rearranged V-D-J TRB sequences were amplified with a mixed TRB-A/B primer pool. TCRdb processed the multiplex PCR reads anew with MiXCR; each CDR3 protein has one entry. There are 6,000 to 8,500 distinct CDR3 sequences in the sample; around 28% occur only once, and 7.5% to 10% lies in the top ten. The specimen was blood. These receptors were collected from a human donor with a blood cancer.

CDR3 DNA sequence: TGTGCCAGCACGGGACTAGCTTTCACCGGGGAGCTGTTTTTT. This translates into CASTGLAFTGELFF. The chain uses TRBV2 and TRBJ2-2, with 9 bases identical to TRBD2. CDR3 length: 14 residues. With V trimmed by 7 bases and J by 4 bases, 4 bases remained unmatched. Germline assignment: CDR1 SNHLY and CDR2 FYNNEI. The whole variable domain, remainder taken from reference TRBV2 and TRBJ2-2, is EPEVTQTPSHQVTQMGQEVILRCVPISNHLYFYWYRQILGQKVEFLVSFYNNEISEKSEIFDDQFSVERPDGSNFTLKIRSTKLEDSAMYFCASTGLAFTGELFFGEGSRLTVL.

This clonotype is labeled medium-sized. This sequence joins TRBV19 and TRBJ1-2; D may be TRBD1 (6 bases). The CDR3 spans 13 residues. Germline V gene lookup returns CDR1 LNHDA and CDR2 SQIVND (reference sequence). V shed 6 bases and J shed 2 bases, with 10 bases lying between them. The DNA of the CDR3 is TGTGCCAGTAGCAGGACAGAGAACTATGGCTACACCTTC. This sequence encodes CASSRTENYGYTF.

This chain links TRBV20-1 with TRBJ2-1; TRBD1 agrees at 7 bases. V was clipped by 3 bases and J by 3 bases; unmatched bases: 8. The CDR3 has 15 amino acids. Germline V gene sequence: CDR1 DFQATT, CDR2 SNEGSKA (reference sequence). The CDR3 spells CSASLGQVDYNEQFF. The CDR3 DNA is TGCAGTGCTAGTCTCGGACAGGTAGACTACAATGAGCAGTTCTTC.

This clonotype turned up a few times. The chain employs TRBV12-3 or TRBV12-4 and TRBJ2-7, with D possibly called TRBD1 or TRBD2 (6 bases each). The CDR3 sequence is 14 residues long. DNA of the CDR3: TGTGCTAGTGGTTTGGTAATGGGGGGCGGCGAGCAGTACTTC. Protein product: CASGLVMGGGEQYF.

This clonotype showed up just a few times. The rearrangement joins TRBV7-9 to TRBJ2-3; 11 bases are a match to TRBD2. CDR1 and CDR2 from the germline V gene are SEHNR and FQNEAQ (reference sequence). V was clipped by 6 bases and J by 2 bases; unmatched bases: 7. The CDR3 spans 16 residues. As DNA, the CDR3 is TGTGCCAGCAGGCCGGGACTAGCGGTGATCACAGATACGCAGTATTTT. As protein: CASRPGLAVITDTQYF.

Concerning this clonotype itself: The junction differs from germline at one of its ends, possibly a read error. The chain employs TRBV11-3 and TRBJ1-6, with TRBD1 identical over 8 bases. This CDR3 has 16 residues. Looked up from germline, CDR1 is SGHNT and CDR2 is YENEEA. CDR3 nucleotide sequence: TGCGCCAGCAGTTCGACAGGGGACGTGGGTAATTCACCCCTCCACTTT. Encoded protein: CASSSTGDVGNSPLHF.

By proportion, this clonotype is medium-sized. The genes are TRBV11-3 and TRBJ1-2; D remains unclear. CDR3 length: 14 residues. V gave up 6 bases and J gave up 1 base, with 12 bases separating them. Germline CDR1 reads SGHNT; CDR2 reads YENEEA. The CDR3: CASSATRNNYGYTF. The CDR3 DNA reads TGTGCCAGCAGTGCAACCCGAAATAACTATGGCTACACCTTC.

The rearrangement uses TRBV5-5 and TRBJ2-3; 7 bases fit TRBD2. With V trimmed by 8 bases and J by 7 bases, 16 bases remained unmatched. This CDR3 comprises 15 residues. CDR1 is SGHKS and CDR2 is YYEKEE in the germline V gene (reference sequence). The CDR3 sequence is CASLNSQRGGHTQYF. The CDR3 DNA sequence: TGTGCCAGTCTTAACTCTCAGCGGGGTGGGCATACGCAGTATTTT.